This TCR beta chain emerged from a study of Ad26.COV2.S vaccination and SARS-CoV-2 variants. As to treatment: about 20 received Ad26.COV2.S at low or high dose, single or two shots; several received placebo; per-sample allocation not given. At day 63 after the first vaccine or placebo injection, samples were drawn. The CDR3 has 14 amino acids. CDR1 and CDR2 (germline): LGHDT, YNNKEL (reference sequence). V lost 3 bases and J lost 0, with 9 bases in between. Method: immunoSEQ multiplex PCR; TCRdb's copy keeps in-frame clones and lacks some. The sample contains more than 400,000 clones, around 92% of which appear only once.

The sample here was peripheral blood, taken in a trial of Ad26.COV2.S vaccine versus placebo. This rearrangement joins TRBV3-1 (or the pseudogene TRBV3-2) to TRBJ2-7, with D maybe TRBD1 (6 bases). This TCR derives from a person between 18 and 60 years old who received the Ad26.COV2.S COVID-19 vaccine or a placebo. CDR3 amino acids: CASSHPGASYEQYF. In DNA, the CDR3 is TGTGCCAGCAGCCACCCAGGGGCCTCCTACGAGCAGTACTTC.